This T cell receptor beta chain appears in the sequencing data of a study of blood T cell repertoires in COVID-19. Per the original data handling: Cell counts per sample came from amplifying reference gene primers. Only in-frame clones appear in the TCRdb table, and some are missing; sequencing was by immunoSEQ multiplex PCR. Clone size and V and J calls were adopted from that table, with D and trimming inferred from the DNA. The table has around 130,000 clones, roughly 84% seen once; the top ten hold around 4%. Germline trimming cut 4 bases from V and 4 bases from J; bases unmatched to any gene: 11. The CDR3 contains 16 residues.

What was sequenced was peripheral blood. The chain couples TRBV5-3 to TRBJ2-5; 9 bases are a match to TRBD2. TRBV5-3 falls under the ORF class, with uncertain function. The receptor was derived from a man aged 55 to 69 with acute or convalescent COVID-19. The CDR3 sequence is CARSPRGAGGGETQYF. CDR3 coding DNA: TGTGCCAGAAGCCCCCGGGGAGCGGGAGGAGGAGAGACCCAGTACTTC.